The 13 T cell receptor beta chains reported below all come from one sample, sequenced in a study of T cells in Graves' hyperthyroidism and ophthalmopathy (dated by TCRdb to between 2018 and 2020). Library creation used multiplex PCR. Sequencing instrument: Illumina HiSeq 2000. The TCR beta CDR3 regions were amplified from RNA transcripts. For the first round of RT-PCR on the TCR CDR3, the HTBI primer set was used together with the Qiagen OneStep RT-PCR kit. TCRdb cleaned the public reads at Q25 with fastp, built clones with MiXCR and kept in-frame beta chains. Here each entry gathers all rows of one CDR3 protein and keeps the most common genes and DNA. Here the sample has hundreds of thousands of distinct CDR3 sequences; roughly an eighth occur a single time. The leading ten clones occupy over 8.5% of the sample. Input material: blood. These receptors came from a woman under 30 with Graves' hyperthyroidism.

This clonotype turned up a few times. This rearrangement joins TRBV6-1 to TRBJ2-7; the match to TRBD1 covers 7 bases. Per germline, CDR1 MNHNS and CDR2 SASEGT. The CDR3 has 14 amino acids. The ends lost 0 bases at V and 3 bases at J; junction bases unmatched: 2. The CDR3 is CASSEAGTVYEQYF. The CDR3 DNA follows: TGTGCCAGCAGTGAAGCGGGGACAGTCTACGAGCAGTACTTC.

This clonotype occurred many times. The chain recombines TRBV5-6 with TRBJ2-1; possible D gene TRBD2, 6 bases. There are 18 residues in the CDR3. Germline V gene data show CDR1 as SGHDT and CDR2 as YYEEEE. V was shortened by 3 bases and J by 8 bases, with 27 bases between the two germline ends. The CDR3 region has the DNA TGTGCCAGCAGCTCCTCCGATCCTCTCGGCGGGGCCTGGGATGAGCAGTTCTTC. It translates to CASSSSDPLGGAWDEQFF.

Written as DNA, the CDR3 is TGTGCCAGCAGTTTAAGTGGTATCGATCGGCGGAGAAACACCGGGGAGCTGTTTTTT. It codes for CASSLSGIDRRRNTGELFF. The V and J genes are TRBV28 and TRBJ2-2; D uncertain. Germline CDR1 is MDHEN and CDR2 is SYDVKM. The CDR3 runs 19 residues. Trimming took 2 bases from V and 2 from J, leaving 21 bases between them. The full variable domain, its missing parts supplied by reference TRBV28 and TRBJ2-2, is DVKVTQSSRYLVKRTGEKVFLECVQDMDHENMFWYRQDPGLGLRLIYFSYDVKMKEKGDIPEGYSVSREKKERFSLILESASTNQTSMYLCASSLSGIDRRRNTGELFFGEGSRLTVL.

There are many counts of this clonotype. The CDR3 coding sequence is TGTGCCAGCAGCTTACCCCTAGCACAAGAGACCCAGTACTTC. Translating it yields CASSLPLAQETQYF. The V and J genes are TRBV11-3 and TRBJ2-5, with a tentative D call TRBD2 (5 bases). The CDR3 has 14 residues. Germline CDR1 and CDR2: SGHNT and YENEEA. Trimming pared 2 bases from V and 2 bases from J, leaving 9 bases between.

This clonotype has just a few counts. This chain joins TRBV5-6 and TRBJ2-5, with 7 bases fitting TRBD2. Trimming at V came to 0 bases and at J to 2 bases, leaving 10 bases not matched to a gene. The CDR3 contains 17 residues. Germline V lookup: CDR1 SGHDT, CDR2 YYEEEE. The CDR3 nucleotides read TGTGCCAGCAGCTTGGCCCCGTACCTAGCGGTACAAGAGACCCAGTACTTC. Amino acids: CASSLAPYLAVQETQYF.

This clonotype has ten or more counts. CDR3 in DNA: TGTGCCAGCAGTGTTGGAGGTCACCTTAATGAAAAACTGTTTTTT. Translated: CASSVGGHLNEKLFF. The V gene is TRBV2, the J gene TRBJ1-4; D gene unclear. The CDR3 sequence is 15 residues long. Trimming pared 4 bases from V and 4 bases from J, leaving 13 bases between. Germline assignment: CDR1 SNHLY and CDR2 FYNNEI.

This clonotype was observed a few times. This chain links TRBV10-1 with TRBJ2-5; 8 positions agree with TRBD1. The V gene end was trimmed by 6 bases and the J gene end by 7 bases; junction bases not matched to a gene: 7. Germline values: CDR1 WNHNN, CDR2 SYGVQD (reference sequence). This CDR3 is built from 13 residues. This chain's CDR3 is CASSPDRGGTQYF. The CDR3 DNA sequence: TGCGCCAGCAGCCCTGACAGGGGAGGGACCCAGTACTTC.

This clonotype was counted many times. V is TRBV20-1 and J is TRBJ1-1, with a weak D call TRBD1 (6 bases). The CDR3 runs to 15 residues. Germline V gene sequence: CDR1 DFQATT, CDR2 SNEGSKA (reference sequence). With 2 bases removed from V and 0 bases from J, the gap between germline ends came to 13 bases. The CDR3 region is CSARRGGHMNTEAFF. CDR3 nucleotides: TGCAGTGCTAGACGAGGGGGGCACATGAACACTGAAGCTTTCTTT.

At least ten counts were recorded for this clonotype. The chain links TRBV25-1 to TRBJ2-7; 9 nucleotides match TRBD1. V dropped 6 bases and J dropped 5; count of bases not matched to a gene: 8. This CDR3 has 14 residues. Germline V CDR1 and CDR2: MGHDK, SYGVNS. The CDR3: CASRAGQGLHEQYF. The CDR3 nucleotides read TGTGCCAGCAGAGCGGGACAGGGACTCCACGAGCAGTACTTC.

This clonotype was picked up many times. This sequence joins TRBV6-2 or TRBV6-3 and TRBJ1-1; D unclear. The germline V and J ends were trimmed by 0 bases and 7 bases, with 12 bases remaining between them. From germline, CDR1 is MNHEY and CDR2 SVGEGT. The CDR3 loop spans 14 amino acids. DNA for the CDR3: TGTGCCAGCAGTTACTCGACGGCAGCCAATGAAGCTTTCTTT. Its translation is CASSYSTAANEAFF.

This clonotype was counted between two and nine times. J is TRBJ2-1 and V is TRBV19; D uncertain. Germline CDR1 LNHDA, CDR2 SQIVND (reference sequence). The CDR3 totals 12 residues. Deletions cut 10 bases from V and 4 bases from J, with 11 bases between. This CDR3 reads CATRVGYNEQFF. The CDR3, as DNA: TGTGCCACTCGAGTCGGGTACAATGAGCAGTTCTTC.

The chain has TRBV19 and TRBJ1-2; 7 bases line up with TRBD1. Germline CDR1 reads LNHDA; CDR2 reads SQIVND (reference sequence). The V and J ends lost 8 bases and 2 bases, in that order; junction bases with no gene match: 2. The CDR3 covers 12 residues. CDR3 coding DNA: TGTGCCAGTGCGGGACAGAACTATGGCTACACCTTC. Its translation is CASAGQNYGYTF.

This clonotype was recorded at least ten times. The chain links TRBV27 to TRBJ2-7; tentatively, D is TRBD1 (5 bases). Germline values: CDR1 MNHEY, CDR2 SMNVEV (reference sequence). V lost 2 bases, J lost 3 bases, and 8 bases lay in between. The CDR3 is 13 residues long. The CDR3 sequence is CASSLGQDYEQYF. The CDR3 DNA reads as TGTGCCAGCAGTTTAGGACAAGACTACGAGCAGTACTTC.